The 15 T cell receptor beta chains presented below share a single source sample, sequenced in a study of spatial heterogeneity in lung cancer. MiXCR was run by TCRdb on the 5' RACE reads, yielding one entry per CDR3 protein. The sample contains about 87,000 distinct CDR3 sequences, roughly 19% of which appear only once. Time point described: blood at routine non-recurrence follow-up after resection. Sequenced material: PBMCs, taken at follow-up. The source of these receptors is a male donor with early-stage non-small cell lung cancer.

V usage is TRBV5-4 and J usage is TRBJ2-1; D could derive from TRBD1 or TRBD2 (5 bases each). Germline lookup yields CDR1 SGHNT and CDR2 YYREEE (reference sequence). The V and J ends lost 3 bases and 7 bases respectively, with 17 bases between them. The CDR3 consists of 15 residues. DNA of the CDR3: TGTGCCAGCAGCTCTCCGGGACGGGGTATGAATGAGCAGTTCTTC. Translating it yields CASSSPGRGMNEQFF.

This sequence joins TRBV15 and TRBJ2-1; TRBD1 aligns across 7 bases. V trimming: 1 base; J trimming: 7 bases; junction bases outside the gene matches: 10. The length of the CDR3 is 16 residues. CDR1 and CDR2 (germline): LNHNV, YYDKDF (reference sequence). Here the CDR3 DNA reads TGTGCCACCAGCAGAGCCCCGACCGGGACAGAGAATGAGCAGTTCTTC. This codes for CATSRAPTGTENEQFF.

CDR3 protein: CASGLVQLAGSGANVLTF. Written as DNA, the CDR3 is TGTGCTAGTGGTTTGGTACAACTAGCGGGGTCTGGGGCCAACGTCCTGACTTTC. The chain links TRBV12-5 to TRBJ2-6; 10 bases line up with TRBD2. CDR1 and CDR2 (germline): LGHNT, FRNRAP. CDR3 length: 18 amino acids. V lost 0 bases, J lost 1 base, and 3 bases stayed unmatched.

CDR3 region: CSVGAVSSTDTQYF. The CDR3 bases are TGCAGCGTTGGGGCAGTTTCTAGCACAGATACGCAGTATTTT. The J gene is TRBJ2-3, the V gene TRBV29-1; D is undetermined. This CDR3 contains 14 residues. Germline lookup yields CDR1 SQVTM and CDR2 ANQGSEA. V was trimmed by 4 bases and J by 0 bases, leaving 11 bases between them.

The J gene is TRBJ2-3, the V gene TRBV4-1; maybe TRBD1 (5 bases). The CDR3 loop spans 17 amino acids. Germline values: CDR1 MGHRA, CDR2 YSYEKL. Trimming pared 0 bases from V and 7 bases from J, leaving 20 bases between. The CDR3 region is CASSQETVLIARNTQYF. The CDR3 DNA reads as TGCGCCAGCAGCCAAGAGACAGTTCTTATCGCTCGGAATACGCAGTATTTT.

V is TRBV5-1 and J is TRBJ1-6; a weak D match, TRBD1 (6 bases). V dropped 0 bases and J dropped 7 bases, with 14 bases sitting between them. This CDR3 is built from 16 residues. CDR1 is SGHRS and CDR2 is YFSETQ in the germline V gene. The CDR3 spells CASSLAKGGKNSPLHF. In nucleotides, the CDR3 is TGCGCCAGCAGCTTGGCAAAAGGGGGGAAAAATTCACCCCTCCACTTT.

This clonotype has at least ten counts. This rearrangement joins TRBV20-1 to TRBJ2-3; D possibly corresponds to TRBD1 (5 bases). The CDR3 spans 11 residues. The germline V gene has CDR1 DFQATT and CDR2 SNEGSKA (reference sequence). V was trimmed by 6 bases and J by 8 bases, leaving 12 bases between them. Here the CDR3 DNA reads TGCAGTGCCCAACAGGATTTTACGCAGTATTTT. Protein product: CSAQQDFTQYF.

The chain uses TRBV20-1 and TRBJ2-1; 15 bases are a match to TRBD2. V was clipped by 1 base and J by 7 bases; unmatched bases: 5. Germline V gives CDR1 DFQATT, CDR2 SNEGSKA (reference sequence). CDR3 length: 16 residues. The CDR3 protein is CSARATGTSGGNEQFF. DNA for the CDR3: TGCAGTGCTAGAGCTACAGGGACTAGCGGGGGGAATGAGCAGTTCTTC.

This clonotype has more than one count but fewer than ten. This chain uses TRBV7-9 with TRBJ1-1; D not resolved. This CDR3 spans 13 amino acids. Between the trimmed V and J ends, which lost 4 bases and 7 bases, there was a span of 13 bases. Germline loops: CDR1 SEHNR, CDR2 FQNEAQ (reference sequence). DNA of the CDR3: TGTGCCAGCAGCTCGCGGACCCGACTTGAAGCTTTCTTT. Amino acids: CASSSRTRLEAFF.

In this sample, this clonotype turned up a few times. This sequence joins TRBV15 and TRBJ1-5; D gene unclear. CDR1 and CDR2 from the germline V gene are LNHNV and YYDKDF (reference sequence). The CDR3 covers 14 residues. With 5 bases removed from V and 5 bases from J, the gap between germline ends came to 13 bases. The CDR3, as DNA: TGTGCCACCAGCGGGCAAGGGTGGGATCAGCCCCAGCATTTT. Encoded protein: CATSGQGWDQPQHF.

This clonotype has a handful of counts. This sequence joins TRBV3-1 and TRBJ2-3, with D perhaps matching TRBD2 (5 bases). The CDR3 sequence is 14 residues long. CDR1 and CDR2 (germline): LGHDT, YNNKEL (reference sequence). V gave up 4 bases and J gave up 5 bases, with 13 bases separating them. The CDR3 DNA sequence: TGTGCCAGCAGCCCTACCAGCCGGGGAGATACGCAGTATTTT. As protein: CASSPTSRGDTQYF.

This clonotype has a handful of counts. V usage is TRBV19 and J usage is TRBJ2-1; 11 nucleotides line up with TRBD1. The ends lost 0 bases at V and 8 bases at J; junction bases unmatched: 6. The CDR3 runs 16 residues. Germline V gene sequence: CDR1 LNHDA, CDR2 SQIVND (reference sequence). CDR3: CASSIDRTGGRDEQFF. CDR3 DNA: TGTGCCAGTAGTATAGATAGGACAGGGGGCAGGGATGAGCAGTTCTTC.

V is TRBV6-5 and J is TRBJ2-7; D unresolved. Per germline, CDR1 MNHEY and CDR2 SVGAGI. The CDR3 consists of 14 residues. V was shortened by 8 bases and J by 2 bases, with 16 bases between the two germline ends. The CDR3 loop reads CASGVHLSTYEQYF. Here the CDR3 DNA reads TGTGCCAGCGGAGTACACCTTTCAACCTACGAGCAGTACTTC.

V is TRBV21-1 and J is TRBJ1-1. TRBV21-1 is recorded as a pseudogene. This CDR3 has 14 residues. CDR3 bases: TGTGCCAGCAGCATCCTACCTGGGAACACTGAAGCTTTCTTT. Translated: CASSILPGNTEAFF.

This clonotype occurred a few times. This sequence joins TRBV5-1 and TRBJ2-3, with 9 nucleotides matching TRBD2. Unmatched junction bases numbered 9, after V lost 5 bases and J lost 2 bases. The germline V gene has CDR1 SGHRS and CDR2 YFSETQ. CDR3 length equals 16 residues. CDR3: CASRPGASGDTDTQYF. The CDR3 region has the DNA TGCGCCAGCAGACCCGGGGCTAGCGGGGACACAGATACGCAGTATTTT.